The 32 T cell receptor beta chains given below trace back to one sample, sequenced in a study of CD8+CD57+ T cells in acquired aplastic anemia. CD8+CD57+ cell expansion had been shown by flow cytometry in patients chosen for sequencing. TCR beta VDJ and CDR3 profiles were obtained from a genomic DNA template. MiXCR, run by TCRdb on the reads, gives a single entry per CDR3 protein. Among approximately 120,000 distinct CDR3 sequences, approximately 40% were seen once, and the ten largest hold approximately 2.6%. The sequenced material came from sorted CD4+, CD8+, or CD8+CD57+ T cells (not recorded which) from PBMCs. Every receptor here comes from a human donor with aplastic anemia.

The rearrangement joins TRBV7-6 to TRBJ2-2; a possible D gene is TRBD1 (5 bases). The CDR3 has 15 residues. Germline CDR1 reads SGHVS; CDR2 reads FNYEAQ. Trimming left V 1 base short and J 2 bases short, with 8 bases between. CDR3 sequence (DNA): TGTGCCAGCAGCTTAGAGGGGCCCAACACCGGGGAGCTGTTTTTT. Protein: CASSLEGPNTGELFF.

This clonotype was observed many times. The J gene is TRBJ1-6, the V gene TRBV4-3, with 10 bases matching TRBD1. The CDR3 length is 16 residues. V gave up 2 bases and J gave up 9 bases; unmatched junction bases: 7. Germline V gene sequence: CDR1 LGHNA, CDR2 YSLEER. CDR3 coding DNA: TGCGCCAGCAGCCAATCCCGGGACAGGGGTTTTTCACCCCTCCACTTT. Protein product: CASSQSRDRGFSPLHF.

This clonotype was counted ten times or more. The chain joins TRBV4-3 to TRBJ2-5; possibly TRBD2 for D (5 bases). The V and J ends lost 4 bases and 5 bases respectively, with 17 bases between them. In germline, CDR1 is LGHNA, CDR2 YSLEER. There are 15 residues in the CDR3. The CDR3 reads CASSLRGLAGETQYF. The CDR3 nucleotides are TGCGCCAGCAGCCTCCGCGGGCTAGCTGGGGAGACCCAGTACTTC.

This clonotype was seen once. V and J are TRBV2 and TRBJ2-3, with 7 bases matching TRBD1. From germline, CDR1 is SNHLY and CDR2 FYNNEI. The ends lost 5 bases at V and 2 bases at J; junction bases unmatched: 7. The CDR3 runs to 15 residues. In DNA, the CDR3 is TGTGCCAGCAGTACAGGGGTGGATATCACAGATACGCAGTATTTT. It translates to CASSTGVDITDTQYF.

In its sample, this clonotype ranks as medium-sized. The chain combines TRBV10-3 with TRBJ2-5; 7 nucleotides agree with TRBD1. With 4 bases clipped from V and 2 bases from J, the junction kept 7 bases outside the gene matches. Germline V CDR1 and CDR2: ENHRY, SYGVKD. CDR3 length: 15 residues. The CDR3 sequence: CAISGGRQGQETQYF. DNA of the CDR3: TGTGCCATCAGTGGGGGGAGACAGGGACAAGAGACCCAGTACTTC.

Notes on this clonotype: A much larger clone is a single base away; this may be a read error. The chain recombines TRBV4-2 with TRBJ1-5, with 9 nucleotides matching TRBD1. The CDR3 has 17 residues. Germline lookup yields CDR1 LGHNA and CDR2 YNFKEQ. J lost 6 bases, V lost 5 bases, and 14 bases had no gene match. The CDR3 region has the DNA TGTGCCAGCAGCAGATGGACAGGGGTTCGGGGCAGTCAGCCCCAGCATTTT. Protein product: CASSRWTGVRGSQPQHF.

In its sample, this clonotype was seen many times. CDR3 in DNA: TGTGCCAGCAGCTTAGGTGCAGGGGGCAGGACTGAAGCTTTCTTT. This gives the protein CASSLGAGGRTEAFF. The gene calls are TRBV11-2 and TRBJ1-1; 8 nucleotides match TRBD1. J gave up 5 bases and V 1 base, and 6 bases lay outside the gene matches. CDR1 and CDR2 (germline): SGHAT, FQNNGV. The CDR3 length is 15 residues.

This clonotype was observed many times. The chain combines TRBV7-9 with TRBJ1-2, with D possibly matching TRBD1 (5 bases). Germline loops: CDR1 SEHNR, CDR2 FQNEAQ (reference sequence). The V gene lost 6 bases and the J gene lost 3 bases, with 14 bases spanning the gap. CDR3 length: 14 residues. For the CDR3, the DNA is TGTGCCAGCAGTCTAGGGGCCAGGGACTATGGCTACACCTTC. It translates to CASSLGARDYGYTF.

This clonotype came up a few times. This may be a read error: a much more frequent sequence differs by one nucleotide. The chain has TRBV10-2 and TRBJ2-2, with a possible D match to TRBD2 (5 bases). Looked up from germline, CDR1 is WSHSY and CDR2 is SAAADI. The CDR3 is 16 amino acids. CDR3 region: CASSETSGRGPGEPFF. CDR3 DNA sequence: TGCGCCAGCAGTGAGACCTCGGGGAGAGGACCCGGGGAGCCGTTTTTT.

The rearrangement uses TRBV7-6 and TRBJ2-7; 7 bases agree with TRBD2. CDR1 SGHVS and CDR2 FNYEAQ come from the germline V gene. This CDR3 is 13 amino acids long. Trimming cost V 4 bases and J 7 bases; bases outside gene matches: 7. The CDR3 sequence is CASSSGGGREQYV. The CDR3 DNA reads TGTGCCAGCAGCTCCGGGGGAGGGAGGGAGCAGTACGTC.

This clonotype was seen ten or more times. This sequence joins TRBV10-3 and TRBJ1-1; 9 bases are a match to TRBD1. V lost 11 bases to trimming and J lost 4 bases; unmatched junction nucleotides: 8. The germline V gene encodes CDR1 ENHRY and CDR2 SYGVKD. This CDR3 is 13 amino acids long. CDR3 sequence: CASTGTGTTEAFF. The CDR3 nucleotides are TGTGCCTCAACCGGGACAGGGACCACTGAAGCTTTCTTT.

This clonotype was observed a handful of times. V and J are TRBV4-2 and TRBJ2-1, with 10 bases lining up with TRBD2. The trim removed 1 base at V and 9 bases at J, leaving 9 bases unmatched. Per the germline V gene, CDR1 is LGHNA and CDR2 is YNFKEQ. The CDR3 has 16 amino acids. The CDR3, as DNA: TGTGCCAGCAGCCAAGTCAAAGCGGGGGGGAGCCTTGAGCAGTTCTTC. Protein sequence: CASSQVKAGGSLEQFF.

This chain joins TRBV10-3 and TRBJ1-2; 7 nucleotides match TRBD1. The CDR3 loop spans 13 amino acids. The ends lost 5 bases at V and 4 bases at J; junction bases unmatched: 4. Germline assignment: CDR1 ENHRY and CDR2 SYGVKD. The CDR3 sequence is CAISFGQVYGYTF. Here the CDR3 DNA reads TGTGCCATCAGTTTCGGACAGGTCTATGGCTACACCTTC.

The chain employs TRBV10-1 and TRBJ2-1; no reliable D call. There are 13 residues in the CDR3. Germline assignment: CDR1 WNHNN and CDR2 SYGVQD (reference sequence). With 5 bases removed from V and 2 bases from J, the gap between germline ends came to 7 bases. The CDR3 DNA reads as TGCGCCAGCAGTTTTGAGGCCTACAATGAGCAGTTCTTC. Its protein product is CASSFEAYNEQFF.

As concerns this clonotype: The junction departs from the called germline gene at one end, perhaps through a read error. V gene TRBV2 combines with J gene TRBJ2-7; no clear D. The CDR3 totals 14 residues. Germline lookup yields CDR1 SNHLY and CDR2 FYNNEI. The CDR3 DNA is TGTGCCAGCAAGGTAGACATCCCCTCCCACGAGCAGTACTTC. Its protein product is CASKVDIPSHEQYF.

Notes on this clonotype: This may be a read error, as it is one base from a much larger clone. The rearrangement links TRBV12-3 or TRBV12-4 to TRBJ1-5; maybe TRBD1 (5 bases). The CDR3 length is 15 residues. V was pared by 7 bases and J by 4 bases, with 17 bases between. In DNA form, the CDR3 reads TGTGCCAGCAATCCCGGAGGGGCAGAGAATCAGCCCCAGCATTTT. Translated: CASNPGGAENQPQHF.

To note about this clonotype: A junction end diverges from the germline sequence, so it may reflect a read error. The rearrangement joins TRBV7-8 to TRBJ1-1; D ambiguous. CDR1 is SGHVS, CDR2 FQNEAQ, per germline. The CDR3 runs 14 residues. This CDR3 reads CASSLGRSDTEVFF. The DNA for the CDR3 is TGTGCCAGCAGCTTGGGAAGGAGCGACACTGAAGTTTTCTTT.

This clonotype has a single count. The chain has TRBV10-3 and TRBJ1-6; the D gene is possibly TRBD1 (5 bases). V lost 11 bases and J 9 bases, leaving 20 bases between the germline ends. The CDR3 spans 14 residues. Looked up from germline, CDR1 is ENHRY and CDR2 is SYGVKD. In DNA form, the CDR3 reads TGTGCCTCCCGGCAGGGCACGAACGGTTCACCCCTCCACTTT. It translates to CASRQGTNGSPLHF.

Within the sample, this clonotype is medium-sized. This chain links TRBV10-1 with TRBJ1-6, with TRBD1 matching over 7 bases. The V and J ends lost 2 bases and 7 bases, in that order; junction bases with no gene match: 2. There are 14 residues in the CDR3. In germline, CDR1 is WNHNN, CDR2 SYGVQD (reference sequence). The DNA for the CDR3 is TGCGCCAGCAGTGAGATGACAGGGAATTCACCCCTCCACTTT. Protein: CASSEMTGNSPLHF.

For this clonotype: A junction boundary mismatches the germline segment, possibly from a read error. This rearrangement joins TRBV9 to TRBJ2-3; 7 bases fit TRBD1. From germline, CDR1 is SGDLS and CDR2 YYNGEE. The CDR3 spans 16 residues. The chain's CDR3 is CACSVGADRRADTQYF. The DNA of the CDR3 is TGTGCCTGCAGCGTAGGGGCGGACAGGCGCGCAGATACGCAGTATTTT.

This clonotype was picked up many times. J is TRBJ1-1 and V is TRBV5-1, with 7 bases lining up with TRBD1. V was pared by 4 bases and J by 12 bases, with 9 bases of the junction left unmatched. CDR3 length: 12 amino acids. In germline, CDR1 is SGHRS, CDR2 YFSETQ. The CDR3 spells CASSPEGTDSFF. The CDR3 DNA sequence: TGCGCCAGCAGCCCCGAAGGGACAGACTCTTTCTTT.

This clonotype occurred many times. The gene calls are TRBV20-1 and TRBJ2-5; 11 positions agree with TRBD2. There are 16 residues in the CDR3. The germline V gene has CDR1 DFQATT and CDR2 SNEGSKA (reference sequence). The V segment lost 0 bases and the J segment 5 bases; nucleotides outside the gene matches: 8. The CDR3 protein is CSARDFSGGAAETQYF. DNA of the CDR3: TGCAGTGCTAGAGATTTTAGCGGGGGGGCGGCGGAGACCCAGTACTTC.

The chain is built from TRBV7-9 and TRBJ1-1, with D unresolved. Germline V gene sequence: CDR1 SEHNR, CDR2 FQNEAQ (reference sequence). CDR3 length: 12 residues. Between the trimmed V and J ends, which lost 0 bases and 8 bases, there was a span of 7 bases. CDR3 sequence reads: CASSLAKAEAFF. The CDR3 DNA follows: TGTGCCAGCAGCTTAGCGAAAGCCGAAGCTTTCTTT.

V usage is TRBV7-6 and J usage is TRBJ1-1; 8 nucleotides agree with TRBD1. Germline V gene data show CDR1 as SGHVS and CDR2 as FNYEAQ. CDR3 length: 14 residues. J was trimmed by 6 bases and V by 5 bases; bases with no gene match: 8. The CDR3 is CASSLGQGNSEAFF. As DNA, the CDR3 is TGTGCCAGCAGCCTAGGACAGGGCAACTCTGAAGCTTTCTTT. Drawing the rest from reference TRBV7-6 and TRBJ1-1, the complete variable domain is GAGVSQSPRYKVTKRGQDVALRCDPISGHVSLYWYRQALGQGPEFLTYFNYEAQQDKSGLPNDRFSAERPEGSISTLTIQRTEQRDSAMYRCASSLGQGNSEAFFGQGTRLTVV.

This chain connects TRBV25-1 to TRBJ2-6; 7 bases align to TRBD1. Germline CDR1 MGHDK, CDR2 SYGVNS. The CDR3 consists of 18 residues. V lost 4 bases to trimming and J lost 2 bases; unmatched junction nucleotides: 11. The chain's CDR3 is CASSAPTGLGTGANVLTF. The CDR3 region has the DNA TGTGCCAGCAGTGCCCCGACAGGGTTGGGGACTGGGGCCAACGTCCTGACTTTC.

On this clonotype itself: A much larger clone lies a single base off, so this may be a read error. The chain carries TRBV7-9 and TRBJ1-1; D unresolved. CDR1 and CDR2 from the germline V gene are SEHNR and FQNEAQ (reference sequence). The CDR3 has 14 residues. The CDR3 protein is CAGSLVSLNTEAFF. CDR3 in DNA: TGTGCCGGCAGCTTAGTGTCCCTGAACACTGAAGCTTTCTTT.

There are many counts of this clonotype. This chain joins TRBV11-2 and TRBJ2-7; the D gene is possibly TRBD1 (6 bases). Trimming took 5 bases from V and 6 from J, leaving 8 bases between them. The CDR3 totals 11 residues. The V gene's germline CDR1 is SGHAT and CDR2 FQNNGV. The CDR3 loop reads CASSLRGEQYF. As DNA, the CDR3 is TGTGCCAGCAGCCTCAGGGGCGAGCAGTACTTC.

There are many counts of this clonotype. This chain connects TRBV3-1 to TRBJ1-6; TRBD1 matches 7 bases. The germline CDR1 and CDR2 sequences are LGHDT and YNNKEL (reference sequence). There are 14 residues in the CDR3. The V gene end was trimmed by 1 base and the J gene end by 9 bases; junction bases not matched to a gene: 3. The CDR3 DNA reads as TGTGCCAGCAGCCAAGCCCAGGGGGTTTCACCCCTCCACTTT. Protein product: CASSQAQGVSPLHF.

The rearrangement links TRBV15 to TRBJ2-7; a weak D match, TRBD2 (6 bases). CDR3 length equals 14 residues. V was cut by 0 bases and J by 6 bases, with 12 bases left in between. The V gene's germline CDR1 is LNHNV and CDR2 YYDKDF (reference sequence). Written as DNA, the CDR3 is TGTGCCACCAGCAGAGATAGAAGAGCGGGCGAGCAGTACTTC. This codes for CATSRDRRAGEQYF.

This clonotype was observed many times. CDR3 region: CSARDLGIAGGRMTDTQYF. The CDR3 DNA reads as TGCAGTGCTAGAGATCTCGGGATAGCGGGGGGGCGTATGACAGATACGCAGTATTTT. This rearrangement joins TRBV20-1 to TRBJ2-3, with TRBD2 matching 11 bases. Germline V gene sequence: CDR1 DFQATT, CDR2 SNEGSKA (reference sequence). This CDR3 has 19 residues. V lost 0 bases, J lost 3 bases, and 14 bases stayed unmatched.

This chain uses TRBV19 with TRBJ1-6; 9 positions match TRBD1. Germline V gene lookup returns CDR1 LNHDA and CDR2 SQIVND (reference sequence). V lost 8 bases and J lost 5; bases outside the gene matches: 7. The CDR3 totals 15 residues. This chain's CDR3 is CASGGRTGDNSPLHF. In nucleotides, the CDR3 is TGTGCCAGTGGTGGAAGGACAGGGGATAATTCACCCCTCCACTTT.

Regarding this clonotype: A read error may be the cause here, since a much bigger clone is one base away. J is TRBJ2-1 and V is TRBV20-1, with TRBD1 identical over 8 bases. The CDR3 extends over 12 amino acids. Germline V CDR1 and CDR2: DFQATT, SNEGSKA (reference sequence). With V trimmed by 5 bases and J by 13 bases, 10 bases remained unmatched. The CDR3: CSALGWQGAQFF. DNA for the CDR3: TGCAGTGCTCTAGGTTGGCAGGGGGCCCAGTTCTTC.